The rows below give T cell receptor beta chains drawn from one sample of a study of shared clonotypes between healthy human individuals. The method was immunoSEQ multiplex PCR; TCRdb's version includes in-frame clones alone and lacks a portion of them. The data contain approximately 2,000,000 clones, 93% of them seen just once; the ten biggest clones take up around 1.8%. The material sequenced was naive CD8+ T cells from PBMCs. These receptors were obtained from a man younger than 35 in good health. Some clones in this sample may be carry-over from other donors' samples. The CDR3 runs from the conserved cysteine through the conserved F or W. D genes are given only for firm matches.

j_gene: TRBJ2-1; v_gene: TRBV7-6; d_gene: TRBD2; CDR3nt: TGTGCCAGCAGCTTCGGACTAGCGGGAGGGAATGAGCAGTTCTTC; CDR3aa: CASSFGLAGGNEQFF
j_gene: TRBJ2-3; v_gene: TRBV27; d_gene: TRBD2; CDR3nt: TGTGCCACTGGCGGGGGTCCAGATACGCAGTATTTT; CDR3aa: CATGGGPDTQYF
j_gene: TRBJ2-1; v_gene: TRBV29-1; d_gene: TRBD2; CDR3nt: TGCAGCGTCGCAGGACTAGCGGGAGTCAATGAGCAGTTCTTC; CDR3aa: CSVAGLAGVNEQFF
j_gene: TRBJ1-5; v_gene: TRBV28; d_gene: .; CDR3nt: TGTGCCAGCAGTTTAGTGGCGGATAGCAATCAGCCCCAGCATTTT; CDR3aa: CASSLVADSNQPQHF
j_gene: TRBJ1-5; v_gene: TRBV19; d_gene: .; CDR3nt: TGTGCCAGTAGTACCTACCTCAATCAGCCCCAGCATTTT; CDR3aa: CASSTYLNQPQHF
j_gene: TRBJ2-7; v_gene: TRBV6-5; d_gene: TRBD1; CDR3nt: TGTGCCAGCAGTTTAGGACAGGGGAACTACGAGCAGTACTTC; CDR3aa: CASSLGQGNYEQYF
j_gene: TRBJ2-2; v_gene: TRBV28; d_gene: TRBD1; CDR3nt: TGTGCCAGCAGTTTCCGACAGGGGTCCACCGGGGAGCTGTTTTTT; CDR3aa: CASSFRQGSTGELFF
j_gene: TRBJ2-6; v_gene: TRBV28; d_gene: .; CDR3nt: TGTGCCAGCAGTTTCCTAAGTGGGGCCAACGTCCTGACTTTC; CDR3aa: CASSFLSGANVLTF
j_gene: TRBJ2-5; v_gene: TRBV11-2; d_gene: .; CDR3nt: TGTGCCAGCAGGGGGGTAGGCACAGGGGAGACCCAGTACTTC; CDR3aa: CASRGVGTGETQYF
j_gene: TRBJ2-1; v_gene: TRBV7-3; d_gene: .; CDR3nt: TGTGCCAGCAGCGAATGGGGGACACTCTCCTACAATGAGCAGTTCTTC; CDR3aa: CASSEWGTLSYNEQFF
j_gene: TRBJ2-2; v_gene: TRBV9; d_gene: .; CDR3nt: TGTGCCAGCAGCCCCTGGCCGACCGGGGAGCTGTTTTTT; CDR3aa: CASSPWPTGELFF
j_gene: TRBJ2-2; v_gene: TRBV7-6; d_gene: .; CDR3nt: TGTGCCAGCAGCTTAGCGATATCGAGGCGGGGCACCGGGGAGCTGTTTTTT; CDR3aa: CASSLAISRRGTGELFF
j_gene: TRBJ2-7; v_gene: TRBV5-4; d_gene: TRBD2; CDR3nt: TGTGCCAGCAGCTTTGGGGGAGGGAACGAGCAGTACTTC; CDR3aa: CASSFGGGNEQYF
j_gene: TRBJ2-7; v_gene: TRBV7-9; d_gene: .; CDR3nt: TGTGCCAGCAGCTTAGCGGGGTCGAGCGAGCAGTACTTC; CDR3aa: CASSLAGSSEQYF
j_gene: TRBJ2-1; v_gene: TRBV29-1; d_gene: .; CDR3nt: TGCAGCGTTGAAGATCGTAGGTCAGGACGGGGCAATGAGCAGTTCTTC; CDR3aa: CSVEDRRSGRGNEQFF
j_gene: TRBJ2-1; v_gene: TRBV11-2; d_gene: TRBD2; CDR3nt: TGTGCCAGCAGCTTCGCCGGGACTAGCCTGTTCTTC; CDR3aa: CASSFAGTSLFF